A single T cell receptor (beta chain) is shown here with its context. Its target antigen remains unknown. No base qualities exist here, and no much larger clone lies one base off it. Naive CD4+ T cells were purified with the Miltenyi Naive CD4+ T Cell Isolation kit, with Tregs depleted using CD25 microbeads. Tregs, naive and memory CD4+ T cells from tumor, blood and ipsilateral draining lymph nodes of a handful of breast cancer patients underwent full-length TCR alpha and beta sequencing. Tumor tissue, along with lymph nodes from ipsilateral axillary dissection, was perfused with PBS, minced, and then digested using collagenase I and hyaluronidase. FACS confirmed that the sorted cell populations were more than 90% pure. Amplification of full-length TCR variable regions was done by 5' RACE PCR using constant-region reverse primers, and this step was followed by semi-nested PCR with Nested Universal Primer A. The ReliaPrep RNA Cell Miniprep System was used to extract total RNA, which was then reverse transcribed into 5'RACE-ready cDNA with the SMARTer RACE 5'/3' Kit. Multiplex adaptors were used to barcode the full-length TCR alpha and beta libraries, which were then sequenced on an Illumina MiSeq. The study's own analysis went as follows. For each of nine subset-tissue groups, sequencing data from the five patients were pooled, and the groups were compared by unsupervised clustering of TCR gene usage. Repertoire similarity was calculated with the Morisita-Horn index, weighting shared sequences by their contribution to each repertoire. Clones were called with MiXCR by TCRdb after fastp trimmed the public reads at Q25, and only in-frame beta chains were retained. CDR3 protein duplicates are merged, each entry listing the most common genes and DNA. Here the V and J calls rest on TCRdb's processing, not on the authors' analysis. The sample yields about 62,000 distinct CDR3 sequences; 30% were counted once. About 2.5% of the sample is taken by the ten largest.

This entry comes from a study (dated by TCRdb to between 2014 and 2017). Concerning the study at large: The study tested whether tumor-infiltrating Tregs in breast cancer are recruited from blood Tregs or converted in situ from other CD4+ T cell subsets.

The paper as a whole reports these results and caveats: Validation in the larger cohort was restricted to a single TCR beta V-J rearrangement rather than whole repertoires. Tumor-infiltrating Treg TCR alpha and beta sequences overlapped most with tumor naive CD4+ T cells, then with blood naive CD4+ T cells. The TCR gene usage of tumor memory CD4+ T cells clustered together with blood and lymph node memory CD4+ cells and with lymph node naive CD4+ cells.

Sequencing input: tumor-infiltrating naive CD4+ T cells sorted from the breast tumor. The cell subset or site label, read with the paper, signifies: naive CD4+ T cells, CD4+CD45RA+CD25-. This sequence originates from a female donor with breast cancer.

CDR3 reads: CASSSTGGQPAQYF. The bases are TGTGCCAGCAGTTCGACAGGGGGCCAACCCGCGCAGTACTTC. This chain is built from TRBV28 and TRBJ2-7; 10 middle bases align to TRBD1. CDR1 MDHEN and CDR2 SYDVKM are derived from the germline V gene. From the cysteine through the phenylalanine, the CDR3 covers 14 amino acids. The retained sequence is limited to the CDR3, 42 bases, with the frame set at the first base. For this chain, trimming is 4 bases at the V end and 9 bases at the J end, and the number of junction bases without a gene match is 9.